The source of this T cell receptor beta chain is a study of Ad26.COV2.S vaccination and SARS-CoV-2 variants. Whole-study findings and limits: The breadth of spike-specific CD8+ and CD4+ T cell responses after vaccination was reportedly substantial. Vaccinated individuals (as opposed to placebo recipients) had higher spike-specific TCR breadth.

TCRdb keeps only in-frame clones here, not all; method: immunoSEQ multiplex PCR. Here the sample spans under 550,000 clones, more than 75% being singletons. Treatment defined: approximately 18 received Ad26.COV2.S at low or high dose, single or two shots; a few received placebo; per-sample allocation not given. Day 63 after the first vaccine or placebo injection was the time point for sampling. Ad26 vector vaccine expressed Wuhan-strain SARS-CoV-2 spike. Regarding this clone: Its matching antigen is unknown.

Trimming cost V 1 base and J 1 base, with 10 bases left between them. Germline V gene data show CDR1 as LGHNA and CDR2 as YSLEER. The CDR3 covers 16 residues. The specimen was peripheral blood, collected in a trial of Ad26.COV2.S vaccine versus placebo. The clonotype comes from a person between 18 and 65 years old who received the Ad26.COV2.S COVID-19 vaccine or a placebo. The rearrangement uses TRBV4-3 and TRBJ1-4; D call uncertain. The CDR3 DNA reads TGCGCCAGCAGCCAAGCCGTTGTTGTAACTAATGAAAAACTGTTTTTT. Translating gives CASSQAVVVTNEKLFF.